The source of this T cell receptor beta chain is a study of post-analysis software for immune sequencing data. Study findings and constraints: Patients had higher frequencies than controls of five TRBV segments, including TRBV5-6, TRBV5-1 and TRBV20-1.

V lost 6 bases and J lost 4; bases outside the gene matches: 12. Germline lookup yields CDR1 MDHEN and CDR2 SYDVKM. CDR3 length: 15 amino acids. In its sample, this clonotype was seen many times. The antigen remains undetermined. TCR beta libraries were prepared from cDNA with unique molecular identifiers. TCRdb reprocessed the PCR reads with MiXCR, giving one entry per CDR3 protein. This sample carries under 200,000 distinct CDR3 sequences, around 30% of them seen once, and the ten largest clones take around 3.7%. This chain joins TRBV28 and TRBJ2-7; 7 bases fit TRBD2. This TCR came from a girl under 18 with multiple sclerosis. Source material: blood. The chain's CDR3 is CASSFGASGGYEQYF. In DNA form, the CDR3 reads TGTGCCAGCAGCTTTGGGGCTAGCGGTGGGTACGAGCAGTACTTC.